Each of the 24 T cell receptor beta chains below was sequenced from the same sample in a study of blood T cell repertoires in COVID-19. TCRdb keeps only in-frame clones here, not all; method: immunoSEQ multiplex PCR. The sample has 190,000 or so clones, more than 75% seen once. Sequenced: peripheral blood. These receptors originate from a woman in her late teens or twenties who had recovered from COVID-19.

Comments on this clone: Other DNA sequences in this specimen translate into the identical CDR3. V is TRBV5-4 and J is TRBJ2-1; D uncertain. V was pared by 4 bases and J by 6 bases, with 11 bases between. There are 13 residues in the CDR3. Germline V CDR1 and CDR2: SGHNT, YYREEE (reference sequence). The CDR3 bases are TGTGCCAGCAGCCTACGCGGCGGCAATGAGCAGTTCTTC. Residues: CASSLRGGNEQFF.

The chain has TRBV5-1 and TRBJ2-1; D ambiguous. Germline assignment: CDR1 SGHRS and CDR2 YFSETQ. This CDR3 is 13 amino acids long. Trimming removed 3 bases at V and 3 bases at J, with 7 bases between. The CDR3 protein is CASSSTYYNEQFF. CDR3 DNA sequence: TGCGCCAGCAGCTCGACATACTACAATGAGCAGTTCTTC.

The chain has TRBV24-1 and TRBJ2-5, with 8 bases that match TRBD1. The CDR3 contains 15 residues. V trimming: 6 bases; J trimming: 0 bases; junction bases outside the gene matches: 5. CDR1 is KGHDR and CDR2 is SFDVKD in the germline V gene. As DNA, the CDR3 is TGTGCCACCAGTAGGGCAGGGGGCAACCAAGAGACCCAGTACTTC. Its translation: CATSRAGGNQETQYF.

The gene calls are TRBV4-3 and TRBJ2-1; no reliable D call. Trimming removed 1 base from V and 8 bases from J, with 15 bases in between. The CDR3 length is 15 residues. CDR1 and CDR2 (germline): LGHNA, YSLEER. CDR3 amino acids: CASSQGDSLVHEQFF. CDR3 coding DNA: TGCGCCAGCAGCCAAGGAGACTCTTTAGTCCATGAGCAGTTCTTC.

The chain carries TRBV6-5 and TRBJ1-1, with no clear D. In germline, CDR1 is MNHEY, CDR2 SVGAGI. The CDR3 runs 15 residues. Trimming removed 2 bases at V and 0 bases at J, with 10 bases between. The CDR3 DNA sequence: TGTGCCAGCAGTTACGGTGGCAGTCTGAACACTGAAGCTTTCTTT. This gives the protein CASSYGGSLNTEAFF.

About this clone: Other nucleotide sequences in the sample specify the same CDR3. The chain is built from TRBV18 and TRBJ1-1; a possible D gene is TRBD1 (5 bases). The CDR3 covers 13 residues. Germline assignment: CDR1 KGHSH and CDR2 LQKENI. The V and J ends lost 3 bases and 1 base respectively, with 6 bases between them. CDR3 sequence reads: CASSPTANTEAFF. The CDR3 bases are TGTGCCAGCTCACCGACAGCGAACACTGAAGCTTTCTTT.

CDR3 coding DNA: TGTGCCAGCAGCCCAATGACAGGGCTTTCACCCCTCCACTTT. Translated: CASSPMTGLSPLHF. This chain joins TRBV7-9 and TRBJ1-6; the match to TRBD1 covers 7 bases. The ends lost 5 bases at V and 9 bases at J; junction bases unmatched: 7. In germline, CDR1 is SEHNR, CDR2 FQNEAQ (reference sequence). CDR3 length: 14 residues.

On this clone: A junction boundary mismatches the germline segment, possibly from a read error. The rearrangement uses TRBV2 and TRBJ2-7; D possibly corresponds to TRBD1 (7 bases). In germline, CDR1 is SNHLY, CDR2 FYNNEI. The CDR3 has 15 residues. CDR3: CASNEHQGGTYEQYF. The DNA of the CDR3 is TGTGCCAGCAATGAACACCAGGGGGGTACCTACGAGCAGTACTTC.

This sequence joins TRBV23-1 and TRBJ2-3; 12 bases are a match to TRBD2. TRBV23-1 is noted as an ORF with a role that remains uncertain. V was clipped by 0 bases and J by 2 bases; unmatched bases: 3. The CDR3 consists of 17 residues. For the CDR3, the DNA is TGCGCCAGCAGTCAATCCGGGACTAGCGGGCCCACAGATACGCAGTATTTT. This sequence encodes CASSQSGTSGPTDTQYF.

The chain's CDR3 is CASSLAGGLTYEQYF. Written as DNA, the CDR3 is TGTGCCAGCAGCCTGGCGGGGGGCCTGACCTACGAGCAGTACTTC. V gene TRBV7-2 combines with J gene TRBJ2-7; 8 nucleotides match TRBD2. V lost 5 bases and J lost 2; bases outside the gene matches: 8. Germline loops: CDR1 SGHTA, CDR2 FQGNSA. CDR3 length equals 15 residues.

This chain connects TRBV25-1 to TRBJ2-7; D gene ambiguous. Trimming shortened V by 6 bases and J by 2 bases, and 5 bases separated the two germline ends. The CDR3 is 11 amino acids. Germline V gene data show CDR1 as MGHDK and CDR2 as SYGVNS. The CDR3 here is CASSKPYEQYV. Written as DNA, the CDR3 is TGTGCCAGCAGCAAGCCCTACGAGCAGTACGTC.

The rearrangement joins TRBV2 to TRBJ2-3; D perhaps matches TRBD1 (6 bases). With 5 bases removed from V and 2 bases from J, the gap between germline ends came to 8 bases. The CDR3 loop spans 13 amino acids. Germline assignment: CDR1 SNHLY and CDR2 FYNNEI. CDR3 bases: TGTGCCAGCAGTCGGACAGTCACAGATACGCAGTATTTT. This gives the protein CASSRTVTDTQYF.

The rearrangement uses TRBV4-1 and TRBJ1-1, with unresolved D. The CDR3 is 13 residues long. Germline V gives CDR1 MGHRA, CDR2 YSYEKL. The V and J ends lost 3 bases and 5 bases respectively, with 10 bases between them. The CDR3 region is CASSHGKRTEAFF. DNA of the CDR3: TGCGCCAGCAGCCATGGAAAGAGGACTGAAGCTTTCTTT.

The V call is TRBV5-1, the J call TRBJ2-7; D perhaps matches TRBD1 (6 bases). Germline V gene lookup returns CDR1 SGHRS and CDR2 YFSETQ. Trimming removed 4 bases at V and 0 bases at J, with 8 bases between. The CDR3 has 13 amino acids. For the CDR3, the DNA is TGCGCCAGCAGCGTGGGGGCCTCCTACGAGCAGTACTTC. Protein sequence: CASSVGASYEQYF. The full variable domain, in which reference TRBV5-1 and TRBJ2-7 provide the parts outside the CDR3, is KAGVTQTPRYLIKTRGQQVTLSCSPISGHRSVSWYQQTPGQGLQFLFEYFSETQRNKGNFPGRFSGRQFSNSRSEMNVSTLELGDSALYLCASSVGASYEQYFGPGTRLTVT.

The chain has TRBV20-1 and TRBJ1-1; D ambiguous. Germline CDR1 and CDR2: DFQATT and SNEGSKA (reference sequence). V was trimmed by 4 bases and J by 1 base, leaving 4 bases between them. The CDR3 spans 11 residues. The CDR3 protein is CSATRNTEAFF. DNA for the CDR3: TGCAGTGCTACCAGGAACACTGAAGCTTTCTTT.

This clone has only one observation. The V call is TRBV11-2, the J call TRBJ2-7; 15 nucleotides line up with TRBD2. V shed 4 bases and J 6 bases; nucleotides not matched to a gene: 10. CDR3 length: 17 residues. Germline V lookup: CDR1 SGHAT, CDR2 FQNNGV. CDR3 loop: CASSYNHPGLAGGEQYF. The CDR3 DNA reads TGTGCCAGCAGCTATAATCACCCGGGACTAGCGGGGGGCGAGCAGTACTTC.

This chain uses TRBV7-6 with TRBJ2-1; 11 bases are shared with TRBD2. This CDR3 region has 15 residues. Germline V gene sequence: CDR1 SGHVS, CDR2 FNYEAQ. The ends lost 5 bases at V and 4 bases at J; junction bases unmatched: 4. DNA for the CDR3: TGTGCCAGCAGCATACTAGCGGGAGTTTACAATGAGCAGTTCTTC. Its translation: CASSILAGVYNEQFF.

This chain links TRBV7-3 with TRBJ2-1; 7 bases agree with TRBD2. V trimming: 0 bases; J trimming: 8 bases; junction bases outside the gene matches: 13. The CDR3 runs 17 residues. Germline CDR1 and CDR2: SGHTA and FQGTGA. CDR3 coding DNA: TGTGCCAGCAGCTTAACGGGTTTTAACCGGGCGGGGGATGAGCAGTTCTTC. This gives the protein CASSLTGFNRAGDEQFF.

The chain employs TRBV5-1 and TRBJ2-5; no clear D gene. The V end was cut by 4 bases, the J end by 3 bases, with 4 bases between. Germline V gene sequence: CDR1 SGHRS, CDR2 YFSETQ. This CDR3 is built from 11 residues. In DNA form, the CDR3 reads TGCGCCAGCAGCCCTAAAGAGACCCAGTACTTC. As protein: CASSPKETQYF.

The rearrangement links TRBV4-1 to TRBJ1-6; 10 bases align to TRBD1. The CDR3 covers 13 residues. J was trimmed by 13 bases and V by 8 bases; bases with no gene match: 8. The germline V gene encodes CDR1 MGHRA and CDR2 YSYEKL. The CDR3 region is CASGRTGGSPLHF. CDR3 nucleotide sequence: TGCGCCAGCGGGCGGACAGGGGGTTCCCCCCTCCACTTT.

The chain joins TRBV7-2 to TRBJ1-2; possibly TRBD1 for D (6 bases). The V end lost 2 bases, the J end lost 6 bases, and 19 bases lay between the germline ends. Per the germline V gene, CDR1 is SGHTA and CDR2 is FQGNSA. The CDR3 sequence is 16 residues long. The CDR3, as DNA: TGTGCCAGCAGCTTAATGGTGACGGGGGGGCGAGATGGCTACACCTTC. It translates to CASSLMVTGGRDGYTF.

This chain joins TRBV15 and TRBJ2-2; 7 bases map to TRBD1. The CDR3 is made up of 15 amino acids. The V and J ends lost 1 base and 6 bases, in that order; junction bases with no gene match: 5. Germline V gives CDR1 LNHNV, CDR2 YYDKDF (reference sequence). The CDR3 protein is CATSRAETGAGELFF. Here the CDR3 DNA reads TGTGCCACCAGCAGAGCCGAAACAGGGGCCGGGGAGCTGTTTTTT.

The chain uses TRBV5-1 and TRBJ2-2; TRBD2 matches 9 bases. The CDR3 covers 16 residues. Unmatched junction bases numbered 12, after V lost 6 bases and J lost 6 bases. Germline CDR1 and CDR2: SGHRS and YFSETQ. The CDR3: CASKVIAGGSPGELFF. CDR3 coding DNA: TGCGCCAGCAAAGTAATCGCGGGAGGGTCCCCCGGGGAGCTGTTTTTT.

This clone turned up a few times. This rearrangement joins TRBV30 to TRBJ1-3; D unresolved. The CDR3 sequence is 15 residues long. The V gene's germline CDR1 is GTSNPN and CDR2 SVGIG (reference sequence). Trimming stripped 4 bases from V and 0 bases from J, with 13 bases between. CDR3 region: CAWTPSGSSGNTIYF. The CDR3 DNA follows: TGTGCCTGGACTCCTTCAGGTTCCTCTGGAAACACCATATATTTT.